Each of the 8 T cell receptor beta chains below was sequenced from the same sample in a study of OX40 agonist ivuxolimab in advanced cancers. TCRdb's table, derived via immunoSEQ multiplex PCR, lists solely in-frame clones and lacks some. The data contain around 80,000 clones, 75% to 90% of them singletons. This material consisted of CD4+ or CD8+ T cells sorted from blood, taken in a trial of the OX40 agonist ivuxolimab. All receptors come from an adult with an advanced solid tumor such as melanoma, head and neck, liver or kidney cancer.

The V and J genes are TRBV5-1 and TRBJ2-3; the D call may be TRBD1 or TRBD2 (5 bases each). This CDR3 spans 16 amino acids. The ends were cut back, 4 bases at V and 5 bases at J, with 20 bases in the middle. Germline CDR1 and CDR2: SGHRS and YFSETQ. In DNA, the CDR3 is TGCGCCAGCAGCACTACCGGGACCTGGGCCTTAGATACGCAGTATTTT. This translates into CASSTTGTWALDTQYF.

Remarks on this clone: Other DNA sequences in this specimen translate into the identical CDR3. The rearrangement uses TRBV2 and TRBJ2-6; tentatively, D is TRBD1 (6 bases). The CDR3 runs to 15 residues. CDR1 is SNHLY and CDR2 is FYNNEI in the germline V gene. V lost 7 bases and J 0 bases, leaving 10 bases between the germline ends. CDR3 in amino acids: CASKSGDSGANVLTF. The CDR3, as DNA: TGTGCCAGCAAATCAGGGGACTCTGGGGCCAACGTCCTGACTTTC.

This chain joins TRBV5-1 and TRBJ1-2, with 10 bases matching TRBD1. Germline CDR1 reads SGHRS; CDR2 reads YFSETQ. Losses at the gene ends were 0 bases for V and 8 bases for J; bases not matched to a gene: 7. CDR3 length: 15 amino acids. The CDR3 loop reads CASSLGQGASGGYTF. The CDR3 bases are TGCGCCAGCAGCTTGGGACAGGGGGCATCAGGCGGCTACACCTTC.

The rearrangement joins TRBV29-1 to TRBJ1-6, with 11 bases lining up with TRBD1. The J segment lost 9 bases and the V segment lost 6 bases, leaving 4 bases of the junction unmatched. CDR1 and CDR2 from the germline V gene are SQVTM and ANQGSEA. The CDR3 has 13 residues. CDR3 sequence: CSVQDRGLSPLHF. CDR3 DNA sequence: TGCAGCGTCCAGGACAGGGGGCTTTCACCCCTCCACTTT.

This clone was detected once. CDR3 residues: CASSLGTSVNEQFF. Written as DNA, the CDR3 is TGTGCCAGCAGCCTCGGGACTAGCGTCAATGAGCAGTTCTTC. V is TRBV7-2 and J is TRBJ2-1, with 10 bases identical to TRBD2. The ends lost 5 bases at V and 6 bases at J; junction bases unmatched: 4. Germline V gene data show CDR1 as SGHTA and CDR2 as FQGNSA. The CDR3 covers 14 residues.

This clone was observed a handful of times. The chain uses TRBV30 and TRBJ1-2; weak D call: TRBD1 (6 bases). This CDR3 has 17 amino acids. Germline CDR1 reads GTSNPN; CDR2 reads SVGIG (reference sequence). Trimming removed 2 bases from V and 0 bases from J, with 19 bases in between. The CDR3 nucleotides are TGTGCCTGGAGTCTAGGGACACCTCGCAAGCCTAACTATGGCTACACCTTC. Its protein product is CAWSLGTPRKPNYGYTF. The entire variable domain, with the rest obtained from reference TRBV30 and TRBJ1-2, is as follows: SQTIHQWPATLVQPVGSPLSLECTVEGTSNPNLYWYRQAAGRGLQLLFYSVGIGQISSEVPQNLSASRPQDRQFILSSKKLLLSDSGFYLCAWSLGTPRKPNYGYTFGSGTRLTVV.

The chain has TRBV30 and TRBJ1-3; D uncertain. Germline CDR1 reads GTSNPN; CDR2 reads SVGIG (reference sequence). V shed 3 bases and J shed 0 bases, with 9 bases lying between them. The CDR3 covers 14 residues. CDR3 sequence reads: CAWSGRDSGNTIYF. In DNA, the CDR3 is TGTGCCTGGAGCGGGCGGGACTCTGGAAACACCATATATTTT.

This clone was seen only once. The chain links TRBV10-3 to TRBJ2-1; D may correspond to TRBD1 or TRBD2 (6 bases each). V was clipped by 4 bases and J by 9 bases, with 16 bases between them. Germline V gives CDR1 ENHRY, CDR2 SYGVKD. This CDR3 spans 14 amino acids. CDR3 sequence reads: CAISGGTHRGEQFF. The CDR3 DNA reads TGTGCCATCAGTGGCGGGACACATCGAGGTGAGCAGTTCTTC.